Given below is one T cell receptor (beta chain) in context. Sequenced by immunoSEQ multiplex PCR; TCRdb stores in-frame clones only, minus some. The sample gives tens of thousands of clones, approximately 80% of which show up once; roughly 21% is in the top ten. The data were obtained in a study of T cell responses to AZD1222 COVID-19 vaccine. Looked up from germline, CDR1 is ENHRY and CDR2 is SYGVKD. The CDR3 loop spans 14 amino acids. V lost 0 bases and J 6 bases, leaving 11 bases between the germline ends. Material: peripheral blood, obtained on day 0 of AZD1222 vaccination. The receptor comes from an adult in good health. This chain connects TRBV10-3 to TRBJ1-2; possible D gene TRBD1, 6 bases. The CDR3 loop is CAISESVGGNGYTF. In nucleotides, the CDR3 is TGTGCCATCAGTGAGTCGGTCGGGGGCAATGGCTACACCTTC.